This entry describes one TCR beta chain. Source study methods: Amplification from reference gene primers served as the basis for estimated nucleated cell counts. Sequencing was performed with immunoSEQ multiplex PCR; in TCRdb, only in-frame clones are kept and a portion is missing. The V and J calls and clone size are taken from that table; D and trimming were inferred from the DNA. The sample records 100,000 or so clones, roughly nine tenths being singletons. The sample comes from a study of blood T cell repertoires in COVID-19. For the study at large: Italy, Spain and the United States were the sources of the convalescent and acute COVID-19 samples. PBMCs, B-cell-depleted T cells, or T cells provided the cDNA or gDNA that made up the material.

The CDR3 is 15 amino acids. V was trimmed by 1 base and J by 4 bases, leaving 8 bases between them. CDR1 is LNHDA and CDR2 is SQIVND in the germline V gene (reference sequence). Sequenced material: peripheral blood. This chain joins TRBV19 and TRBJ2-6; D unclear. The TCR was taken from a man aged 45-65 years with acute or convalescent COVID-19. CDR3: CASSIASEGANVLTF. The CDR3 DNA follows: TGTGCCAGTAGTATAGCCTCCGAGGGGGCCAACGTCCTGACTTTC.